The source of this T cell receptor (beta chain) is a study of OX40 agonist ivuxolimab in advanced cancers. The CDR3 spans 15 residues. The J segment lost 4 bases and the V segment lost 0 bases, leaving 2 bases of the junction unmatched. CDR1 is MNHNY and CDR2 is SVGAGI in the germline V gene (reference sequence). Sequencing was performed with immunoSEQ multiplex PCR; in TCRdb, only in-frame clones are kept and a portion is missing. The sample has about 96,000 clones, 90% seen once; the top ten hold 1.5% to 2%. The genes are TRBV6-6 and TRBJ1-3, with TRBD1 matching 8 bases. The receptor comes from an adult with an advanced solid tumor such as melanoma, head and neck, liver or kidney cancer. The sequencing used CD4+ or CD8+ T cells sorted from blood, collected in a trial of the OX40 agonist ivuxolimab. CDR3 DNA sequence: TGTGCCAGCAGTTACTCGGACAGGGCCGGAAACACCATATATTTT. It encodes CASSYSDRAGNTIYF.